This TCR beta chain was observed in a study of blood T cell repertoires in COVID-19. As for the study in general: Sample material is recorded as cDNA or gDNA derived from T cells, B-cell-depleted T cells, or PBMCs.

V was pared by 5 bases and J by 1 base, with 6 bases of the junction left unmatched. This CDR3 comprises 15 residues. CDR1 LGHNT and CDR2 FRNRAP come from the germline V gene. Clones were read by immunoSEQ multiplex PCR, and TCRdb kept only the in-frame ones, dropping some. The table includes approximately 130,000 clones, approximately 84% detected once. The chain combines TRBV12-5 with TRBJ2-3; 7 bases align to TRBD2. The clonotype was recovered from a woman aged 50 to 60 who had recovered from COVID-19. Sequences were obtained from peripheral blood. CDR3 region: CASGPWGGGTDTQYF. Here the CDR3 DNA reads TGTGCTAGTGGTCCCTGGGGGGGAGGCACAGATACGCAGTATTTT.